The 21 T cell receptor beta chains below all came from one sample that was sequenced in a study of CD8+CD57+ T cells in acquired aplastic anemia. Profiling of TCR beta VDJ combinations and CDR3 sequences used genomic DNA as template. TCRdb ran MiXCR on the reads and lists one entry per CDR3 protein. The profile shows hundreds of thousands of distinct CDR3 sequences, 55% to 65% of them singletons. The sequencing input was sorted CD4+, CD8+, or CD8+CD57+ T cells (not recorded which) from PBMCs. The receptors come from a human donor with severe aplastic anemia or a healthy control (not recorded which).

To note about this clonotype: Germline is not matched at one junction end, which may reflect a read error. J is TRBJ2-1 and V is TRBV7-7; 9 bases align to TRBD2. In germline, CDR1 is SSHAT, CDR2 FNYEAQ (reference sequence). The CDR3 is 15 residues long. CDR3 DNA: TGTGCTAGCAGCTTAGAGCTGCGGGGGGGCGGTGAGCAGTTCTTC. Its protein product is CASSLELRGGGEQFF.

J is TRBJ2-1 and V is TRBV4-2; 9 positions agree with TRBD2. Germline CDR1 is LGHNA and CDR2 is YNFKEQ. The CDR3 consists of 17 residues. The V and J ends lost 0 bases and 2 bases, in that order; junction bases with no gene match: 5. CDR3 region: CASSQDPASGTYNEQFF. CDR3 sequence (DNA): TGTGCCAGCAGCCAAGATCCGGCTAGCGGGACCTACAATGAGCAGTTCTTC.

This clonotype has a count of ten or more. CDR3 sequence (DNA): TGCAGTGCCTTACTGGCGGGGGGTGTGGATACGCAGTATTTT. This translates into CSALLAGGVDTQYF. The chain recombines TRBV20-1 with TRBJ2-3; 8 nucleotides match TRBD2. Germline CDR1 is DFQATT and CDR2 is SNEGSKA (reference sequence). The V and J ends lost 6 bases and 6 bases, in that order; junction bases with no gene match: 11. CDR3 length: 14 amino acids.

The chain is built from TRBV12-3 or TRBV12-4 and TRBJ2-1; 8 bases map to TRBD1. CDR3 length equals 15 residues. V trimming: 0 bases; J trimming: 4 bases; junction bases outside the gene matches: 2. CDR3 nucleotides: TGTGCCAGCAGTTTAGCAGGGACAGGTTACAATGAGCAGTTCTTC. Translation: CASSLAGTGYNEQFF.

The CDR3 loop is CASTGGGALPYNEQFF. The CDR3 nucleotides are TGTGCCAGCACCGGCGGCGGTGCTCTCCCCTACAATGAGCAGTTCTTC. The chain recombines TRBV12-3 or TRBV12-4 with TRBJ2-1; D gene unclear. CDR3 size: 16 residues. Trimming left V 7 bases short and J 2 bases short, with 18 bases between.

The chain carries TRBV7-2 and TRBJ1-6; D unresolved. There are 15 residues in the CDR3. Germline V gene lookup returns CDR1 SGHTA and CDR2 FQGNSA. The ends were cut back, 5 bases at V and 7 bases at J, with 15 bases in the middle. CDR3 coding DNA: TGTGCCAGCAGCCCCCGGACGGCTGGAAATTCACCCCTCCACTTT. This gives the protein CASSPRTAGNSPLHF.

Turning to this clonotype: A much larger clone lies one base from this, so it may be a read error. The V call is TRBV28, the J call TRBJ2-7, with no clear D. Germline CDR1 reads MDHEN; CDR2 reads SYDVKM. V lost 3 bases and J lost 1, with 16 bases in between. The CDR3 consists of 16 residues. This CDR3 is CASSLGNAPQSYEQYF. DNA of the CDR3: TGTGCCAGCAGTTTGGGGAATGCGCCGCAGTCCTACGAGCAGTACTTC.

The rearrangement links TRBV5-8 to TRBJ1-1, with D hard to call. V lost 4 bases to trimming and J lost 4 bases, with 11 bases between them. CDR1 SGHTS and CDR2 YDEGEE come from the germline V gene. The CDR3 runs 13 residues. Here the CDR3 reads CASSASPGTEAFF. The DNA of the CDR3 is TGTGCCAGCAGCGCCAGTCCGGGCACTGAAGCTTTCTTT. The variable domain in full, with the rest retrieved from reference TRBV5-8 and TRBJ1-1, is EAGVTQSPTHLIKTRGQQATLRCSPISGHTSVYWYQQALGLGLQFLLWYDEGEERNRGNFPPRFSGRQFPNYSSELNVNALELEDSALYLCASSASPGTEAFFGQGTRLTVV.

This clonotype was counted many times. The gene calls are TRBV6-5 and TRBJ1-4; D may be TRBD1 (5 bases). CDR3 length: 13 residues. V was cut by 2 bases and J by 8 bases, with 9 bases left in between. Germline assignment: CDR1 MNHEY and CDR2 SVGAGI. Here the CDR3 reads CASSYGGDEKLFF. The CDR3, as DNA: TGTGCCAGCAGTTACGGTGGGGACGAAAAACTGTTTTTT.

The genes are TRBV24-1 and TRBJ2-5, with D possibly being TRBD1 (5 bases). Trimming shortened V by 2 bases and J by 5 bases, and 14 bases separated the two germline ends. This CDR3 is built from 15 residues. CDR1 and CDR2 from the germline V gene are KGHDR and SFDVKD. The CDR3 region has the DNA TGTGCCACCAGTGATTCCAGGGTAGGGTGGGAGACCCAGTACTTC. This sequence encodes CATSDSRVGWETQYF.

The chain links TRBV29-1 to TRBJ1-2; no clear D. This CDR3 comprises 14 residues. The V end was cut by 3 bases, the J end by 3 bases, with 14 bases between. Per germline, CDR1 SQVTM and CDR2 ANQGSEA. In DNA, the CDR3 is TGCAGCGTTGATGAGAGGCCTCTAGACTATGGCTACACCTTC. It specifies CSVDERPLDYGYTF. Supplemented by reference TRBV29-1 and TRBJ1-2, the full variable domain reads SAVISQKPSRDICQRGTSLTIQCQVDSQVTMMFWYRQQPGQSLTLIATANQGSEATYESGFVIDKFPISRPNLTFSTLTVSNMSPEDSSIYLCSVDERPLDYGYTFGSGTRLTVV.

The V call is TRBV5-8, the J call TRBJ2-6; TRBD1 is a possible D gene (5 bases). The V end was cut by 4 bases, the J end by 0 bases, with 17 bases between. The germline V gene has CDR1 SGHTS and CDR2 YDEGEE. The CDR3 loop spans 18 amino acids. The CDR3 sequence is CASSQLPTATSGANVLTF. The CDR3 bases are TGTGCCAGCAGCCAACTTCCGACAGCCACCTCTGGGGCCAACGTCCTGACTTTC.

The rearrangement joins TRBV6-1 to TRBJ1-4; 10 nucleotides line up with TRBD1. V was clipped by 7 bases and J by 8 bases; unmatched bases: 7. From germline, CDR1 is MNHNS and CDR2 SASEGT. This CDR3 is 14 amino acids long. The CDR3 bases are TGTGCCAGCACCCGCGGACAGGGGGGGGAAAAACTGTTTTTT. The encoded protein is CASTRGQGGEKLFF.

The V gene is TRBV7-2, the J gene TRBJ2-7, with D perhaps being TRBD1 or TRBD2 (5 bases each). The CDR3 contains 11 residues. Trimming left V 6 bases short and J 9 bases short, with 12 bases between. Germline CDR1 SGHTA, CDR2 FQGNSA. The CDR3 spells CASRRDVTQYF. The CDR3 DNA reads TGTGCCAGCAGACGGGACGTTACGCAGTACTTC.

V gene TRBV9 combines with J gene TRBJ2-5; D is perhaps TRBD1 (6 bases). Germline-derived CDR1 and CDR2 are SGDLS and YYNGEE. The V gene lost 4 bases and the J gene lost 4 bases, with 20 bases spanning the gap. This CDR3 is built from 16 residues. The CDR3 DNA reads as TGTGCCAGCAGCCGAACACCTACAGGGATTCGAGAGACCCAGTACTTC. Translating gives CASSRTPTGIRETQYF.

The chain uses TRBV12-3 or TRBV12-4 and TRBJ2-3; D not resolved. The CDR3 runs to 12 residues. The V end lost 6 bases, the J end lost 3 bases, and 7 bases lay between the germline ends. CDR3 in amino acids: CASSQATDTQYF. In nucleotides, the CDR3 is TGTGCCAGCAGCCAGGCTACAGATACGCAGTATTTT.

With respect to this clonotype: A read error may produce the germline difference seen at one junction end. The rearrangement links TRBV5-1 to TRBJ2-7; TRBD1 is a possible D gene (6 bases). Germline CDR1 reads SGHRS; CDR2 reads YFSETQ. The CDR3 spans 12 residues. Written as DNA, the CDR3 is TGTGCCAGCAGTACAGGGAAGGGCGAGCAGTACTTC. Its protein is CASSTGKGEQYF.

This clonotype has just a few counts. This chain joins TRBV7-2 and TRBJ2-7; TRBD2 aligns across 8 bases. Germline values: CDR1 SGHTA, CDR2 FQGNSA. This CDR3 contains 17 residues. The J segment lost 2 bases and the V segment lost 5 bases, leaving 14 bases of the junction unmatched. This CDR3 reads CASSPLGGGHRAYEQYF. CDR3 coding DNA: TGTGCCAGCAGCCCCCTCGGGGGGGGGCATCGGGCCTACGAGCAGTACTTC.

In this sample, this clonotype turned up many times. The CDR3 DNA reads as TGCAGTGCTCAGTCCCCCCTAGCGGGCACAGATACGCAGTATTTT. Translated: CSAQSPLAGTDTQYF. This chain links TRBV20-1 with TRBJ2-3; 7 nucleotides agree with TRBD2. V lost 5 bases to trimming and J lost 1 base; unmatched junction nucleotides: 9. The CDR3 is 15 residues long. Germline V lookup: CDR1 DFQATT, CDR2 SNEGSKA (reference sequence).

This clonotype was seen only once. One junction end does not reproduce the germline sequence, and a read error may be involved. The chain employs TRBV5-1 and TRBJ2-7; possible D gene TRBD1, 7 bases. The CDR3 runs 14 residues. Per the germline V gene, CDR1 is SGHRS and CDR2 is YFSETQ. CDR3 sequence: CASSLGDREDEQYF. In DNA, the CDR3 is TGTGCCAGCAGCTTGGGAGACAGGGAGGATGAGCAGTACTTC.

V is TRBV2 and J is TRBJ2-7, with D possibly matching TRBD2 (6 bases). Germline V CDR1 and CDR2: SNHLY, FYNNEI. CDR3 length: 15 amino acids. V gave up 4 bases and J gave up 0 bases, with 13 bases separating them. The CDR3 DNA follows: TGTGCCAGCAGTGCCCCGACGGAGGGCTCCTACGAGCAGTACTTC. Translating it yields CASSAPTEGSYEQYF.